This is a list of T cell receptor beta chains from one sample in a study of molecular identifiers for immune sequencing clone quantification. A single record per CDR3 protein comes from TCRdb applying MiXCR to the PCR reads. The sample includes about 510,000 distinct CDR3 sequences, 20% to 25% of them seen just once. The sample was naive CD8+ T cells from blood, with Jurkat cell RNA spiked in. The receptors stem from a human donor in good health. Some libraries in this study had Jurkat cell RNA spiked in. Each CDR3 is given with its conserved first and last residue. The D gene is left open where the match is weak.

CDR3 protein	CDR3 length	D gene	V gene
CASSKTPGQGNEQYF	15	TRBD1	TRBV7-9
CASSLATDYNSPLHF	15	.	TRBV7-9
CASSPWTSDSTGELFF	16	TRBD2	TRBV6-2/TRBV6-3
CASRPDRGGTEAFF	14	TRBD1	TRBV7-2
CASSLTVNTEAFF	13	.	TRBV27
CASSAKGGTEAFF	13	.	TRBV19
CSAVGQGPVGELFF	14	.	TRBV29-1
CASSEILIATAQETQYF	17	.	TRBV25-1
CASSLRTGTSYEQYF	15	TRBD1	TRBV28
CASSPGPYGNTEAFF	15	.	TRBV6-5
CASSPGPVIEQYF	13	.	TRBV28
CASRSGEGIYEQYF	14	.	TRBV19
CSAQTGDTQYF	11	.	TRBV29-1
CASSLEGLSYNEQFF	15	.	TRBV5-1
CASQEEGGNQPQHF	14	.	TRBV19
CASSLQDRPLEQYF	14	TRBD1	TRBV7-9
CASSPIGLNTEAFF	14	.	TRBV6-5
CASSWDPGQSYEQYF	15	TRBD1	TRBV5-1
CASSQDGGRNYEQYF	15	TRBD2	TRBV4-3
CASSRLAGAPYNEQFF	16	TRBD2	TRBV2
CASSEGYWGGIMDTQYF	17	.	TRBV6-1
CASSLGQQEYF	11	.	TRBV11-2
CASSLTGPSYEQYF	14	.	TRBV5-1
CASSYSGVDTQYF	13	.	TRBV6-5
CASSNGIQYF	10	.	TRBV3-1
CASSLDSVEQFF	12	.	TRBV7-9
CASGEGLAGRETQYF	15	TRBD2	TRBV28
CASSQDSTGNEQFF	14	.	TRBV4-3
CASSPQGQYQPQHF	14	.	TRBV27
CASSPPWDRDYEQYF	15	TRBD1	TRBV7-9
CAGSQGRQDSYEQYF	15	.	TRBV4-3
CASSRDLGVEQYF	13	.	TRBV6-6
CASSPPPGQGAGTGELFF	18	TRBD1	TRBV18
CASSQASQVANEKLFF	16	.	TRBV4-1
CASSLEMGGGNQPQHF	16	.	TRBV5-5
CASSKVRRDFSYEQYF	16	.	TRBV21-1
CASSLVVAGVEQYF	14	TRBD2	TRBV5-1
CASSLSRQGYQPQHF	15	.	TRBV28
CSAGELAGTDTQYF	14	TRBD2	TRBV20-1
CASTWGTNQPQHF	13	.	TRBV12-3/TRBV12-4